A selection of T cell receptor beta chains follows, all from one sample in a study of blood T cell repertoires in COVID-19. TCRdb's table, derived via immunoSEQ multiplex PCR, lists solely in-frame clones and lacks some. The repertoire includes around 89,000 clones, more than 70% of them detected once, and approximately 15% sits in the top ten. Material: peripheral blood. The receptors were sampled from a woman older than 75 with acute or convalescent COVID-19. Both conserved end residues are part of each CDR3. D genes are given only for firm matches. Rows may omit the clone size; those that give it use once, few, many or a size class.

TRBV5-4	-	TRBJ1-4	-	TGTGCCAGCAGCTTCGACGGAGCAACTAATGAAAAACTGTTTTTT	CASSFDGATNEKLFF
TRBV19	TRBD1	TRBJ1-4	once	TGTGCCAGTAGTTATATCGGGACAGCTAATGAAAAACTGTTTTTT	CASSYIGTANEKLFF
TRBV4-3	-	TRBJ1-6	once	TGCGCCAGCAGCCAAGACAGGGGCGAAAATTCACCCCTCCACTTT	CASSQDRGENSPLHF
TRBV2	TRBD1	TRBJ2-5	-	TGTGCCAGCAGTGATTGGGGGCAGGGGGACCGGGAGACCCAGTACTTC	CASSDWGQGDRETQYF
TRBV5-1	TRBD2	TRBJ2-3	-	TGCGCCAGCAGAGGGACTAAAGGAAGCACAGATACGCAGTATTTT	CASRGTKGSTDTQYF
TRBV7-2	TRBD1	TRBJ2-7	-	TGTGCCAGCAGCCTCATGGGACAGGTGAGCTCCTACGAGCAGTACTTC	CASSLMGQVSSYEQYF
TRBV6-4	-	TRBJ2-4	-	TGTGCCAGCAGCCGGGACACTGAAAACATTCAGTACTTC	CASSRDTENIQYF
TRBV30	-	TRBJ2-1	many	TGTGCCTGGAGGAAATTAGCGAAGAAGAATGAGCAGTTCTTC	CAWRKLAKKNEQFF
TRBV10-3	TRBD2	TRBJ2-7	-	TGTGCCATCAGGTCCCCATCTAGCGGGGGGAACTACGAGCAGTACTTC	CAIRSPSSGGNYEQYF
TRBV6-5	-	TRBJ2-1	-	TGTGCCAGCAGTCGTCGGGGGTACAATGAGCAGTTCTTC	CASSRRGYNEQFF
TRBV11-3	TRBD1	TRBJ2-7	-	TGTGCCAGCAGCCTAGAGACAGGGCCGTACGAGCAGTACTTC	CASSLETGPYEQYF
TRBV10-3	-	TRBJ1-6	-	TGTGCCACCGCAGACAGCTCCTATAATTCACCCCTCCACTTT	CATADSSYNSPLHF
TRBV7-3	TRBD2	TRBJ2-3	-	TGTGCCAGCAGCTTAGCGGGGGTACGCACAGATACGCAGTATTTT	CASSLAGVRTDTQYF
TRBV19	-	TRBJ1-3	-	TGTGCCAGTAGGACCCTGACAGCCAACTCTGGAAACACCATATATTTT	CASRTLTANSGNTIYF
TRBV6-6	TRBD1	TRBJ1-5	-	TGTGCCAGCAGTTACGTCCAGGGGGCAGGCTATCAGCCCCAGCATTTT	CASSYVQGAGYQPQHF
TRBV11-2	-	TRBJ1-1	-	TGTGCCAGCAGCTCTGGACTCCTCGAGGGAGCTTTCTTT	CASSSGLLEGAFF
TRBV6-6	TRBD1	TRBJ1-4	few	TGTGCCAGCACGGGACAGGGGACCTCGCAAAAACTGTTTTTT	CASTGQGTSQKLFF
TRBV7-6	TRBD1	TRBJ1-1	once	TGTGCCAGCAGCTCTACACAGGGGGCTTTCTTT	CASSSTQGAFF
TRBV5-5	-	TRBJ1-1	-	TGTGCCAGCAGCTTGGGACACAAGAACACTGAAGCTTTCTTT	CASSLGHKNTEAFF
TRBV23-1	TRBD1	TRBJ1-5	-	TGCGCCAGCAGTCAATCCCCCGACAGGGTAAGGAACAATCAGCCCCAGCATTTT	CASSQSPDRVRNNQPQHF
TRBV2	TRBD1	TRBJ1-5	-	TGTGCCAGCAGTCTGCTGGGACAGGGAGATCAGCCCCAGCATTTT	CASSLLGQGDQPQHF
TRBV15	-	TRBJ1-5	once	TGTGCCACCAGCTGGGCAAGTATGCAGCCCCAGCATTTT	CATSWASMQPQHF
TRBV7-2	TRBD1	TRBJ1-4	few	TGTGCCAGCAGCTTAGACAGGGGGCTAGAAAAACTGTTTTTT	CASSLDRGLEKLFF
TRBV30	-	TRBJ2-7	-	TGTGCCTGGAAGCCCCCAGGGTTGGGCTACGAGCAGTACTTC	CAWKPPGLGYEQYF
TRBV4-3	-	TRBJ2-2	-	TGCGCCAGCAGCCAAGGTCGGGACTACACCGGGGAGCTGTTTTTT	CASSQGRDYTGELFF
TRBV7-8	TRBD1	TRBJ1-5	-	TGTGCCAGCAGCACAAAGTCCCTTAGACAGGGCTGGCAGCCCCAGCATTTT	CASSTKSLRQGWQPQHF
TRBV7-3	TRBD1	TRBJ1-4	-	TGTGCCAGCAGCTTAACCGGGACAGCGAATGAAAAACTGTTTTTT	CASSLTGTANEKLFF